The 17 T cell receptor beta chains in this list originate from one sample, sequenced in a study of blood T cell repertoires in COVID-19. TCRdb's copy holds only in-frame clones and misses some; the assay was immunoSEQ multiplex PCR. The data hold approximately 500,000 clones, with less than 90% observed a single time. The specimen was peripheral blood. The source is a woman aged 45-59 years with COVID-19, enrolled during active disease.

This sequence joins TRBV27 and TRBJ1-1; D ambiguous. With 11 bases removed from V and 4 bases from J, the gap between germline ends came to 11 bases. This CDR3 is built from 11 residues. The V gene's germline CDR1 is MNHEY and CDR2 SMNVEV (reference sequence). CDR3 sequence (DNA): TGTGCCTGTGTTCGGGGCACTGAAGCTTTCTTT. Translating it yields CACVRGTEAFF.

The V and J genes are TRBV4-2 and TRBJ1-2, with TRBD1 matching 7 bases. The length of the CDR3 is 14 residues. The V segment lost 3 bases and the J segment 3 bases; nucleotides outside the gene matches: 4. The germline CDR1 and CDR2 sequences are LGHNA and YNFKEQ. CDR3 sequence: CASSQADRDYGYTF. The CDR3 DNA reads TGTGCCAGCAGCCAGGCTGACAGGGACTATGGCTACACCTTC.

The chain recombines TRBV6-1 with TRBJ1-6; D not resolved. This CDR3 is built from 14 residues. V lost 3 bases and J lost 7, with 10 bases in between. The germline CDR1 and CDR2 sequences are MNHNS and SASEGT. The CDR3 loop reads CASSEASLNSPLHF. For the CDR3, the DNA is TGTGCCAGCAGTGAGGCCAGTTTGAATTCACCCCTCCACTTT.

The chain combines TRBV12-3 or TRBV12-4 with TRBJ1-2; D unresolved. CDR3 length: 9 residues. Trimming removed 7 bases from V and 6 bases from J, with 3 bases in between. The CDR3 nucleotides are TGTGCCAGCACTAATGGCTACACCTTC. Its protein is CASTNGYTF.

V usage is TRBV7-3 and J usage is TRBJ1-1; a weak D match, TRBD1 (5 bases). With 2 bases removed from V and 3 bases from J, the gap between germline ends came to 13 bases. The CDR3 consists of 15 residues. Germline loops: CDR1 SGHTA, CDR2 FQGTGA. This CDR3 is CASSLVPGLDTEAFF. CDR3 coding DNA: TGTGCCAGCAGCTTAGTACCAGGGTTAGACACTGAAGCTTTCTTT.

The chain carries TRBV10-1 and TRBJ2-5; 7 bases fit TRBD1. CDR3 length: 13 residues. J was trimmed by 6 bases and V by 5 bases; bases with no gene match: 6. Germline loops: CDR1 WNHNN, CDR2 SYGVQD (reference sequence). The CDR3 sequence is CASSRDRTQTQYF. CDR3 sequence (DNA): TGCGCCAGCAGTCGGGACAGAACACAGACCCAGTACTTC.

The CDR3 loop reads CASSERTVKPLHF. In DNA form, the CDR3 reads TGTGCCAGCAGTGAAAGGACAGTGAAACCCCTCCACTTT. This chain joins TRBV2 and TRBJ1-6; TRBD1 might be the D (6 bases). The CDR3 totals 13 residues. Trimming stripped 2 bases from V and 12 bases from J, with 11 bases between. In germline, CDR1 is SNHLY, CDR2 FYNNEI.

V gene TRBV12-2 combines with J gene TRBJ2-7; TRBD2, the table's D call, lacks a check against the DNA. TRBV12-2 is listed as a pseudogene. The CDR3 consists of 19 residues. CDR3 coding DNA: TGTGCAAGTCGCTTAAAGGAGCGGCTAGCGGGGGGAAACTCCTACGAGCAGTACTTC. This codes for CASRLKERLAGGNSYEQYF.

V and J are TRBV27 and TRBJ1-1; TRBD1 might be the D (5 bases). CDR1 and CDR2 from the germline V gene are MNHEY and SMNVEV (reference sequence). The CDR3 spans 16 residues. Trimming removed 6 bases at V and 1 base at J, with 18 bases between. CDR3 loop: CASSPGRGIGNTEAFF. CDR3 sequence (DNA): TGTGCCAGCAGCCCTGGACGGGGGATTGGGAACACTGAAGCTTTCTTT.

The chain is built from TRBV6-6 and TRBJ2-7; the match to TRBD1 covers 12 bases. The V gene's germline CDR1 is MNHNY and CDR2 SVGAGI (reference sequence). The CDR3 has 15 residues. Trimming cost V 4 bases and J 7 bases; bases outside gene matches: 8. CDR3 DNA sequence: TGTGCCAGCAGTTCCTTGGGACAGGGGGCGGGTGAGCAGTACTTC. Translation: CASSSLGQGAGEQYF.

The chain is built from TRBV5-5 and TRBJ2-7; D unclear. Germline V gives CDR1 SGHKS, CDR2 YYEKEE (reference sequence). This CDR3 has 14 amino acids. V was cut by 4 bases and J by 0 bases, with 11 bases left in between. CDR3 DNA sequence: TGTGCCAGCAGCGCCGGAAGGAGCTCCTACGAGCAGTACTTC. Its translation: CASSAGRSSYEQYF.

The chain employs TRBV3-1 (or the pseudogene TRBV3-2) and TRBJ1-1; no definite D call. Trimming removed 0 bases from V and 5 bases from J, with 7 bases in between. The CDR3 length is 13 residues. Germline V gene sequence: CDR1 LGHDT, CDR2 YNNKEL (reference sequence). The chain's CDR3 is CASSQDSRTEAFF. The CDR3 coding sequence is TGTGCCAGCAGCCAAGATAGTCGTACTGAAGCTTTCTTT.

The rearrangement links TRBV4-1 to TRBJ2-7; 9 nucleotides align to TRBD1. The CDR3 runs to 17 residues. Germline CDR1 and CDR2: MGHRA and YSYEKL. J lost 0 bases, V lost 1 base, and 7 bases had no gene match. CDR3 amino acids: CASSQGGWDRVSYEQYF. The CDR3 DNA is TGCGCCAGCAGCCAAGGTGGGTGGGACAGGGTCTCCTACGAGCAGTACTTC.

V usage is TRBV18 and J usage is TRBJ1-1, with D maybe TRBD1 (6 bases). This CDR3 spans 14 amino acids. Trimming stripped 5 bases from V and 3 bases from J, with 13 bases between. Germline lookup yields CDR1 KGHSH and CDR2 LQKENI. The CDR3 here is CASSADSAHTEAFF. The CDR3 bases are TGTGCCAGCTCAGCGGACAGCGCACACACTGAAGCTTTCTTT.

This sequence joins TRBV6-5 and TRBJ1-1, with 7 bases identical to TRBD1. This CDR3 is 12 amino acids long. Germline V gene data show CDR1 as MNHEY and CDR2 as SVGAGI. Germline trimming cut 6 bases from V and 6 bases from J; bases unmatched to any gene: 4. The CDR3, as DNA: TGTGCCAGCAGCAGGGGGACGGCTGAAGCTTTCTTT. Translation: CASSRGTAEAFF.

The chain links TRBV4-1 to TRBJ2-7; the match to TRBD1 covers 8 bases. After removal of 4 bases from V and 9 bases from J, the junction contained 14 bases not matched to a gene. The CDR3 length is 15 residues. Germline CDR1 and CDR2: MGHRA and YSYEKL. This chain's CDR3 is CASSLLEDRDVGQYF. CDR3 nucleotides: TGCGCCAGCAGCCTTCTCGAGGACAGGGACGTTGGGCAGTACTTC.

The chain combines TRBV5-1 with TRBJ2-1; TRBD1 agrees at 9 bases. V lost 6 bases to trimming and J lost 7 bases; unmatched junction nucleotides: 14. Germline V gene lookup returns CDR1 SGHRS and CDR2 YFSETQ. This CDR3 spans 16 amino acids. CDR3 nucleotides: TGCGCCAGCACTCCTAAATCCGGGACAGGGAGAAATGAGCAGTTCTTC. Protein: CASTPKSGTGRNEQFF.